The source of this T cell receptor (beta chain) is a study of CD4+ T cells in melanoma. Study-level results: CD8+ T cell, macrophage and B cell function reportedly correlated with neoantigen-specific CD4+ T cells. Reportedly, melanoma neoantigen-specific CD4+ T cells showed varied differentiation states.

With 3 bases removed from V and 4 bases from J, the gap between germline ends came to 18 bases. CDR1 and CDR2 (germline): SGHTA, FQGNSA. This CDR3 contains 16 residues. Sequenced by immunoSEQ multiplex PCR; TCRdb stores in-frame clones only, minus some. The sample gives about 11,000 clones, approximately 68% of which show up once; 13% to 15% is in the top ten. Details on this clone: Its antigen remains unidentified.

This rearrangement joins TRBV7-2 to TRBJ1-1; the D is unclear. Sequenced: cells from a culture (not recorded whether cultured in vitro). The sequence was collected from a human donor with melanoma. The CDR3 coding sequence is TGTGCCAGCAGCTTTCGGTCGGGAAGAGGTGGCACTGAAGCTTTCTTT. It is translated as CASSFRSGRGGTEAFF.